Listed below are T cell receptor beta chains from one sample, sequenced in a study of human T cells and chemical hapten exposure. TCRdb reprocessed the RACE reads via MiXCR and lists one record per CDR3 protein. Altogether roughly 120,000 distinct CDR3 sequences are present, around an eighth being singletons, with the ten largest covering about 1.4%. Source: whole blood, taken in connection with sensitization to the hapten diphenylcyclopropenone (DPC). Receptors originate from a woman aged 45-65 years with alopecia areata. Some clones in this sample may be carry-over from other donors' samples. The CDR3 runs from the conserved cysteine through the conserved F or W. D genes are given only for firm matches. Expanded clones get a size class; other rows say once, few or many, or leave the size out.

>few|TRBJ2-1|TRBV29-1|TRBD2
TGCAGCGTTGTTGCGGGGGAGAGGAATGAGCAGTTCTTC
CSVVAGERNEQFF
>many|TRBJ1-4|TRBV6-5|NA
TGTGCCAGCAGTTACTCTGGGACCGGCGAAAAACTGTTTTTT
CASSYSGTGEKLFF
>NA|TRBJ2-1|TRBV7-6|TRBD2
TGTGCCAGCAGCTTAGGTCAAGCGGGAGGGGGATCCTACAATGAGCAGTTCTTC
CASSLGQAGGGSYNEQFF
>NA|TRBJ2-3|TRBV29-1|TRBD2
TGCAGCGTTGGGCTAGCGGGGGGGCAAGATACGCAGTATTTT
CSVGLAGGQDTQYF
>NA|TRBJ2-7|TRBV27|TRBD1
TGTGCCAGCAGTTTACGTAGGACAGGGACGGGGGAGCAGTACTTC
CASSLRRTGTGEQYF
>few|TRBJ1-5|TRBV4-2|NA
TGTGCCAGCAGCCAAGATGTCGAGCCCGCATATAGCAATCAGCCCCAGCATTTT
CASSQDVEPAYSNQPQHF
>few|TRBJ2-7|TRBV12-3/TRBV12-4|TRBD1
TGTGCCAGCAGTTCCCCAGAGACAGGGGGGAACTACGAGCAGTACTTC
CASSSPETGGNYEQYF
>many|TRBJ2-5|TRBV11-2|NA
TGTGCCAGCAGCTTATGGGGATCTGAAGAGACCCAGTACTTC
CASSLWGSEETQYF
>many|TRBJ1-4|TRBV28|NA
TGTGCCAGCAGTTTATCAGATGAAAAACTGTTTTTT
CASSLSDEKLFF
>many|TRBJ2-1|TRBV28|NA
TGTGCCAGCAGTGCCGGGATGCGGGAGTTCTTC
CASSAGMREFF
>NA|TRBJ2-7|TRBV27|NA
TGTGCCAGCAGTTTTGGGGCGGGAAAGTCCTACGAGCAGTACTTC
CASSFGAGKSYEQYF
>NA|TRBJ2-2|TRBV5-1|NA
TGCGCCAGCACCGCAGGCGAAGCCGGGGAGCTGTTTTTT
CASTAGEAGELFF
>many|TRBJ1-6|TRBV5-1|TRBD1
TGCGCCAGCAGCCCACGGACAGGGACTAATTCACCCCTCCACTTT
CASSPRTGTNSPLHF
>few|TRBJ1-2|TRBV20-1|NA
TGCAGTGCTAGAGATACAAACTATGGCTACACCTTC
CSARDTNYGYTF
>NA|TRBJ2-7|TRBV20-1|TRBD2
TGCAGTGCTAGATGGGGGGGACGCTCCTACGAGCAGTACTTC
CSARWGGRSYEQYF
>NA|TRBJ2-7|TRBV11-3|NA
TGTGCCAGCAGCTTAGATCACCGAGACGAGCAGTACTTC
CASSLDHRDEQYF
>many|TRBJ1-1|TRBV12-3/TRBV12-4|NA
TGTGCCAGCAGTTTTGGCAGTGTGAACACTGAAGCTTTCTTT
CASSFGSVNTEAFF
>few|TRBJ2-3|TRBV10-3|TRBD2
TGTGCCATCAGTGAGTCCGGGGCTAGCGGGGGAGATACGCAGTATTTT
CAISESGASGGDTQYF
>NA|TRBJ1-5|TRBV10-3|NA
TGTGCCATCAGTGAGTCTTGGGAGTCGGGCAATCAGCCCCAGCATTTT
CAISESWESGNQPQHF
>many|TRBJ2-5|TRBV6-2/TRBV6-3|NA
TGTGCCAGCAGTTACGACAGAAGGGAGACCCAGTACTTC
CASSYDRRETQYF
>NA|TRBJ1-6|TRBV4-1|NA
TGCGCCAGCAGCCCCCAGGCCGGGGCACCAAATTCACCCCTCCACTTT
CASSPQAGAPNSPLHF
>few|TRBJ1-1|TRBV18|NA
TGTGCCAGCTCACCAAGGAGGGACCTGAACACTGAAGCTTTCTTT
CASSPRRDLNTEAFF
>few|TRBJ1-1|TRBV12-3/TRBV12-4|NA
TGTGCCAGCAGTCTCCCTAGGGGGGGCGTGGACACTGAAGCTTTCTTT
CASSLPRGGVDTEAFF
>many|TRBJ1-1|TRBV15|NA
TGTGCCACCAGGGGCTGGGCAGGACAAGGGGGCACTGAAGCTTTCTTT
CATRGWAGQGGTEAFF
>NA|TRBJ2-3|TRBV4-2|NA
TGTGCCAGCAGCCAAACGAAGGGAAGCACAGATACGCAGTATTTT
CASSQTKGSTDTQYF
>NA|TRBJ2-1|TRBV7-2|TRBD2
TGTGCCAGCAGCTCCATAGCGGGATTCACCTACAATGAGCAGTTCTTC
CASSSIAGFTYNEQFF
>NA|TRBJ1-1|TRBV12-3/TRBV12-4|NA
TGTGCCAGCAGTTCCTGGGGAAACACTGAAGCTTTCTTT
CASSSWGNTEAFF
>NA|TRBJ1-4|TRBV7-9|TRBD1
TGTGCCAGCAGCTCCTCAGGGGGTTCTGATGAAAAACTGTTTTTT
CASSSSGGSDEKLFF
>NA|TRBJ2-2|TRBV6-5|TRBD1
TGTGCCAGCAGTCGGGACAGGGCTAACACCGGGGAGCTGTTTTTT
CASSRDRANTGELFF
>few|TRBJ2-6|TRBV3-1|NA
TGTGCCAGCTACTCCGAGGGGGCCAACGTCCTGACTTTC
CASYSEGANVLTF